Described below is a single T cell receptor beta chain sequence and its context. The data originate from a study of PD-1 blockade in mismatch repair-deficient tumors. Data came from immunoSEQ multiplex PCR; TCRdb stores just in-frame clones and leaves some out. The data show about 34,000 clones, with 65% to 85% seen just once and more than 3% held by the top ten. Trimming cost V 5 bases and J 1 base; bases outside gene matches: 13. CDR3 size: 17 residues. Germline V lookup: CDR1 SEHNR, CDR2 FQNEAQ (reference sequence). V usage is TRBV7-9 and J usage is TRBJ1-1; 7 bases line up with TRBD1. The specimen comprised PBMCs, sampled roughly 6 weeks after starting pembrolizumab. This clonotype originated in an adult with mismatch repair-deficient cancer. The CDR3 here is CASSPRENRGRNTEAFF. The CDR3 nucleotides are TGTGCCAGCAGCCCCCGGGAAAACAGGGGCCGGAACACTGAAGCTTTCTTT.